These 26 T cell receptor beta chains were all obtained from the same sample, sequenced in a study of cytomegalovirus exposure and HLA in healthy donors. The PCR was carried out with 60 Vbeta primers and 13 Jbeta primers. Profiled with immunoSEQ multiplex PCR; TCRdb holds only in-frame clones, not every one. In the table there are about 170,000 clones, around 80% of which are singletons. Sequenced input: PBMCs. These receptors came from a woman aged 50 to 60 in good health and CMV-seropositive.

J is TRBJ2-4 and V is TRBV7-3; 9 bases align to TRBD2. The CDR3 is 15 amino acids. Losses at the gene ends were 2 bases for V and 9 bases for J; bases not matched to a gene: 8. From germline, CDR1 is SGHTA and CDR2 FQGTGA. CDR3 protein: CASSLAGGRLGIQYF. CDR3 DNA sequence: TGTGCCAGCAGCTTAGCGGGGGGGAGGTTAGGCATTCAGTACTTC.

The chain joins TRBV7-2 to TRBJ2-7; the D gene is possibly TRBD2 (5 bases). Germline loops: CDR1 SGHTA, CDR2 FQGNSA. The CDR3 sequence is 14 residues long. The germline V and J ends were trimmed by 6 bases and 2 bases, with 14 bases remaining between them. The chain's CDR3 is CASSFLRGPYEQYF. The CDR3 bases are TGTGCCAGCAGTTTTCTACGGGGTCCCTACGAGCAGTACTTC.

The chain's CDR3 is CASSDKRQGRNEQFF. DNA for the CDR3: TGTGCCAGCAGTGACAAGAGACAGGGTAGGAATGAGCAGTTCTTC. The chain links TRBV6-6 to TRBJ2-1; TRBD1 aligns across 7 bases. The CDR3 has 15 amino acids. V gave up 5 bases and J gave up 7 bases; unmatched junction bases: 11. Germline CDR1 is MNHNY and CDR2 is SVGAGI (reference sequence).

The chain is built from TRBV4-3 and TRBJ2-7; D possibly corresponds to TRBD2 (6 bases). Looked up from germline, CDR1 is LGHNA and CDR2 is YSLEER. V was pared by 4 bases and J by 6 bases, with 19 bases between. The CDR3 spans 15 residues. CDR3 DNA sequence: TGCGCCAGCAGCCTCCAACCGGGGAGGATCGCCGAGCAGTACTTC. It translates to CASSLQPGRIAEQYF.

This clone was observed a single time. The rearrangement uses TRBV2 and TRBJ2-1, with no clear D. Looked up from germline, CDR1 is SNHLY and CDR2 is FYNNEI. CDR3 size: 15 residues. Trimming left V 6 bases short and J 4 bases short, with 16 bases between. The CDR3 sequence is CASRVLTVSYNEQFF. The CDR3 nucleotides read TGTGCCAGCAGAGTCCTTACGGTATCGTACAATGAGCAGTTCTTC.

The CDR3: CASSKRDRLETQYF. CDR3 in DNA: TGTGCCAGCAGCAAAAGGGACAGATTGGAGACCCAGTACTTC. V usage is TRBV21-1 and J usage is TRBJ2-5; the D segment call TRBD1 is taken from the table without a DNA check. TRBV21-1 is a known pseudogene. The CDR3 has 14 residues.

This chain links TRBV11-2 with TRBJ1-1; 7 nucleotides align to TRBD1. Germline V gene lookup returns CDR1 SGHAT and CDR2 FQNNGV. V lost 8 bases, J lost 4 bases, and 7 bases stayed unmatched. The CDR3 is 13 amino acids. The CDR3 region is CASRPGQSTEAFF. The CDR3 DNA follows: TGTGCCAGCCGGCCGGGACAGTCCACTGAAGCTTTCTTT.

The rearrangement uses TRBV14 and TRBJ1-2; D might be TRBD1 (6 bases). Deletions cut 0 bases from V and 1 base from J, with 24 bases between. The length of the CDR3 is 20 residues. The germline gives CDR1 SGHDN, CDR2 FVKESK. Written as DNA, the CDR3 is TGTGCCAGCAGCCAAGATGGGTGGGGGCAGGAGAGGGCAGTTAACTATGGCTACACCTTC. It yields the protein CASSQDGWGQERAVNYGYTF.

This clone occurred a few times. The chain couples TRBV6-6 to TRBJ2-7; tentative D call: TRBD2 (6 bases). V lost 6 bases, J lost 3 bases, and 18 bases lay in between. This CDR3 is 15 amino acids long. Per the germline V gene, CDR1 is MNHNY and CDR2 is SVGAGI (reference sequence). The chain's CDR3 is CASSPGGGGDYEQYF. Written as DNA, the CDR3 is TGTGCCAGCAGCCCCGGCGGCGGAGGGGACTACGAGCAGTACTTC.

The chain carries TRBV7-2 and TRBJ2-7, with a tentative D call TRBD2 (5 bases). The germline V gene encodes CDR1 SGHTA and CDR2 FQGNSA. The CDR3 has 13 residues. V was clipped by 7 bases and J by 4 bases, with 14 bases between them. CDR3 loop: CASTNDWEYEQYF. Here the CDR3 DNA reads TGTGCCAGCACCAACGACTGGGAGTACGAGCAGTACTTC.

The chain recombines TRBV5-6 with TRBJ2-4; 10 nucleotides match TRBD2. The CDR3 totals 18 residues. The germline V gene encodes CDR1 SGHDT and CDR2 YYEEEE. Trimming at V came to 1 base and at J to 12 bases, leaving 19 bases not matched to a gene. CDR3 nucleotides: TGTGCCAGCAGCTTGACGCTAGCGGGAGCTAGGGGGGTGGAGAATCAGTACTTC. It yields the protein CASSLTLAGARGVENQYF.

The gene calls are TRBV6-5 and TRBJ2-3, with TRBD2 as a possible D gene (5 bases). Germline V gives CDR1 MNHEY, CDR2 SVGAGI. V lost 2 bases, J lost 0 bases, and 9 bases lay in between. CDR3 length: 15 amino acids. The CDR3 nucleotides read TGTGCCAGCAGTTACGCGGGTAGTAGCACAGATACGCAGTATTTT. This translates into CASSYAGSSTDTQYF.

The CDR3 loop is CASSEAYRGNTIYF. The CDR3 DNA is TGTGCCAGCAGTGAAGCTTACAGGGGAAACACCATATATTTT. The chain carries TRBV6-1 and TRBJ1-3; tentatively, D is TRBD1 (5 bases). This CDR3 comprises 14 residues. The germline V and J ends were trimmed by 0 bases and 4 bases, with 7 bases remaining between them. Germline CDR1 and CDR2: MNHNS and SASEGT.

The chain combines TRBV27 with TRBJ2-3, with 7 bases that match TRBD1. The CDR3 consists of 16 residues. Germline assignment: CDR1 MNHEY and CDR2 SMNVEV (reference sequence). With V trimmed by 4 bases and J by 4 bases, 11 bases remained unmatched. The CDR3 coding sequence is TGTGCCAGCAGTTCGCACCCCAGGGGGAGCGCAGATACGCAGTATTTT. It encodes CASSSHPRGSADTQYF.

V usage is TRBV27 and J usage is TRBJ2-3; TRBD1 matches 12 bases. With V trimmed by 1 base and J by 1 base, 3 bases remained unmatched. The length of the CDR3 is 17 residues. CDR1 MNHEY and CDR2 SMNVEV come from the germline V gene (reference sequence). The CDR3 DNA follows: TGTGCCAGCAGTTTATATGGGACAGGGGGCGGCACAGATACGCAGTATTTT. Encoded protein: CASSLYGTGGGTDTQYF.

In this sample, this clone turned up a few times. This sequence joins TRBV27 and TRBJ1-2, with 9 bases matching TRBD1. The CDR3 has 14 amino acids. CDR1 is MNHEY, CDR2 SMNVEV, per germline (reference sequence). The V gene end was trimmed by 6 bases and the J gene end by 4 bases; junction bases not matched to a gene: 6. CDR3 DNA sequence: TGTGCCAGCAGCCCGGGACAGGGTAGCTATGGCTACACCTTC. Protein: CASSPGQGSYGYTF.

In its sample, this clone was seen once. The junction departs from germline at one end; a sequencing error may be responsible. The chain employs TRBV28 and TRBJ1-4; maybe TRBD1 (6 bases). CDR1 and CDR2 from the germline V gene are MDHEN and SYDVKM. This CDR3 contains 15 residues. CDR3 in amino acids: CANSLSSGGQEQLFF. In DNA form, the CDR3 reads TGTGCCAACAGTTTATCGTCGGGGGGCCAAGAACAACTGTTTTTT.

The chain links TRBV4-2 to TRBJ1-2; the match to TRBD1 covers 8 bases. This CDR3 has 15 amino acids. After removal of 1 base from V and 7 bases from J, the junction contained 8 bases not matched to a gene. CDR1 and CDR2 from the germline V gene are LGHNA and YNFKEQ. The CDR3 here is CASSQGDRGLGGYTF. The CDR3 DNA sequence: TGTGCCAGCAGCCAAGGCGACAGGGGTTTAGGTGGCTACACCTTC.

CDR3 amino acids: CASSSVRGSSYNEQFF. As DNA, the CDR3 is TGTGCCAGCAGCTCAGTCAGGGGGAGCTCCTACAATGAGCAGTTCTTC. V usage is TRBV5-6 and J usage is TRBJ2-1; 7 bases are shared with TRBD1. The CDR3 length is 16 residues. From germline, CDR1 is SGHDT and CDR2 YYEEEE. V dropped 3 bases and J dropped 0; count of bases not matched to a gene: 6.

This clone was found a few times. The rearrangement uses TRBV28 and TRBJ1-1; the match to TRBD1 covers 7 bases. This CDR3 region has 14 residues. From germline, CDR1 is MDHEN and CDR2 SYDVKM. Trimming removed 5 bases from V and 6 bases from J; junction bases left unmatched: 9. The CDR3 DNA reads TGTGCCAGCAGTCCGGACAGGTCGAAGTCTGAAGCTTTCTTT. Translating it yields CASSPDRSKSEAFF.

This rearrangement joins TRBV7-2 to TRBJ2-3; 7 bases are shared with TRBD1. Germline CDR1 SGHTA, CDR2 FQGNSA. This CDR3 region has 14 residues. Trimming removed 4 bases from V and 5 bases from J; junction bases left unmatched: 6. CDR3 DNA sequence: TGTGCCAGCAGCTACACAGGGGCGAGAGATACGCAGTATTTT. Its translation is CASSYTGARDTQYF.

The CDR3 sequence is CASSLAPRGPEDTQYF. CDR3 nucleotide sequence: TGCGCCAGCAGCTTGGCACCGCGGGGACCAGAGGATACGCAGTATTTT. V is TRBV5-1 and J is TRBJ2-3; a possible D gene is TRBD2 (6 bases). The CDR3 is made up of 16 amino acids. Trimming removed 0 bases from V and 6 bases from J, with 17 bases in between. CDR1 SGHRS and CDR2 YFSETQ come from the germline V gene.

The V and J genes are TRBV7-8 and TRBJ2-7; 12 positions match TRBD2. Germline assignment: CDR1 SGHVS and CDR2 FQNEAQ. This CDR3 spans 14 amino acids. With V trimmed by 1 base and J by 7 bases, 2 bases remained unmatched. The CDR3 protein is CASSLGLAGAEQYF. For the CDR3, the DNA is TGTGCCAGCAGCTTAGGACTAGCGGGAGCTGAGCAGTACTTC.

The chain links TRBV29-1 to TRBJ1-2; D is possibly TRBD1 (5 bases). The CDR3 runs 12 residues. The germline V and J ends were trimmed by 5 bases and 2 bases, with 9 bases remaining between them. CDR1 is SQVTM, CDR2 ANQGSEA, per germline. The CDR3 region is CSVSQGNYGYTF. For the CDR3, the DNA is TGCAGCGTTTCTCAGGGAAACTATGGCTACACCTTC.

Only a few counts were recorded for this clone. V is TRBV11-2 and J is TRBJ2-1, with D perhaps TRBD2 (5 bases). This CDR3 has 14 residues. Trimming took off 5 bases at V and 2 bases at J, with 10 bases between the two ends. The germline gives CDR1 SGHAT, CDR2 FQNNGV. The CDR3 reads CASSSGLPYNEQFF. DNA of the CDR3: TGTGCCAGCAGCAGCGGACTTCCCTACAATGAGCAGTTCTTC.

This chain uses TRBV7-2 with TRBJ2-5; TRBD1 matches at 7 bases. The J call may be in error: the DNA end matches TRBJ2-7 better. The CDR3 consists of 15 residues. The germline V gene encodes CDR1 SGHTA and CDR2 FQGNSA. CDR3 amino acids: CASSQPRQGLYEQYF. DNA for the CDR3: TGTGCCAGCAGCCAACCGAGACAGGGTTTATACGAGCAGTACTTC.